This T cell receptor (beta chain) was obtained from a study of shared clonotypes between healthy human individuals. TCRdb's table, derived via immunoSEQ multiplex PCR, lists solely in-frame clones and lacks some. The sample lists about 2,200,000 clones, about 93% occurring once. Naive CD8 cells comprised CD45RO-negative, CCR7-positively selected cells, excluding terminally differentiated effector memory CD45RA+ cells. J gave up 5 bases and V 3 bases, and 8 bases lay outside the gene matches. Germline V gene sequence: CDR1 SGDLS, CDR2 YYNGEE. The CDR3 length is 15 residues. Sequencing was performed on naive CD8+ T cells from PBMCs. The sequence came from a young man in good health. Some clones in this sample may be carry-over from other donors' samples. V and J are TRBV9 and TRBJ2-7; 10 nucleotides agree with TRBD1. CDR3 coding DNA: TGTGCCAGCAGCGCGAGCGGGGACAGGGGCCACGAGCAGTACTTC. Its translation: CASSASGDRGHEQYF. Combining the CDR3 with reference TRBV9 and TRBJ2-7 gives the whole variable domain DSGVTQTPKHLITATGQRVTLRCSPRSGDLSVYWYQQSLDQGLQFLIQYYNGEERAKGNILERFSAQQFPDLHSELNLSSLELGDSALYFCASSASGDRGHEQYFGPGTRLTVT.